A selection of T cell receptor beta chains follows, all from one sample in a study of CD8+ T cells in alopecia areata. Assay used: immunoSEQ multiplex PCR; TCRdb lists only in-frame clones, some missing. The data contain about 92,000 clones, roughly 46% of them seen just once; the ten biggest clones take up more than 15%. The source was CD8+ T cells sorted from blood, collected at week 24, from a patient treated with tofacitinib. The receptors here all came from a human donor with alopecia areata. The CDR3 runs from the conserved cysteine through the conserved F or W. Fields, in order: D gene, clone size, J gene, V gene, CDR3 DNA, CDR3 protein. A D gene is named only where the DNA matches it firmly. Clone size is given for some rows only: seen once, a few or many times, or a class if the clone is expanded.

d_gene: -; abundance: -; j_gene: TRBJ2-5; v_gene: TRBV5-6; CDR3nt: TGTGCCAGCAGCTTAATAGGGGACTCAGCGGAGACCCAGTACTTC; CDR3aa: CASSLIGDSAETQYF
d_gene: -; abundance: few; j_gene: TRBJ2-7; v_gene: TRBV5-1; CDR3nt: TGCGCCAGCAGCGACGCCTCCTACGAGCAGTACTTC; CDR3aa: CASSDASYEQYF
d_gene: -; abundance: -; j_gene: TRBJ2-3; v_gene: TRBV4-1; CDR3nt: TGCGCCAGCAGCCAAAGATGGAGTGGGGGTAGCACAGATACGCAGTATTTT; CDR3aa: CASSQRWSGGSTDTQYF
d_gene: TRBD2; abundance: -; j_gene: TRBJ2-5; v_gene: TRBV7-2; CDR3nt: TGTGCCAGCAGCACCCTAGCGGGCACGAAGACCCAGTACTTC; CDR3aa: CASSTLAGTKTQYF
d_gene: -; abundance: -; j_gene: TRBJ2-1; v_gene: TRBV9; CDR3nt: TGTGCCAGCAGCGTAGACGCACAGGAGCAGTTCTTC; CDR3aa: CASSVDAQEQFF
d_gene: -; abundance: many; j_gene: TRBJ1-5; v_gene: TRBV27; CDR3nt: TGTGCCAGCAGTTTAGGAACTGATCAGCCCCAGCATTTT; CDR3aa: CASSLGTDQPQHF
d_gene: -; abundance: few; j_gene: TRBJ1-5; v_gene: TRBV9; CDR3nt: TGTGCCAGCAGCGAAGGAGGGTATAGCAATCAGCCCCAGCATTTT; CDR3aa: CASSEGGYSNQPQHF
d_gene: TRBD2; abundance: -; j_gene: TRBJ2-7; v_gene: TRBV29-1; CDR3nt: TGCAGCGGCCGGACTAGCAGGAACTACGAGCAGTACTTC; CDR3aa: CSGRTSRNYEQYF
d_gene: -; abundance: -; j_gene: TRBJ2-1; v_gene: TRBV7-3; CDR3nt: TGTGCCAGCAGCTTAGGAGGGGATGAGCAGTTCTTC; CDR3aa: CASSLGGDEQFF
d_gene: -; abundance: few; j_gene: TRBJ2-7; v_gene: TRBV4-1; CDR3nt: TGCGCCAGCAGCCAAGGGACGGTATATTCCTACGAGCAGTACTTC; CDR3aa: CASSQGTVYSYEQYF
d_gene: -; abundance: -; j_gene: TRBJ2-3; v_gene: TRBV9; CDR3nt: TGTGCCAGCAGCGCCGCGAGCCACCTGGATACGCAGTATTTT; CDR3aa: CASSAASHLDTQYF
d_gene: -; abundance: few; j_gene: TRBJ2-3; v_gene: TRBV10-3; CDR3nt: TGTGCCATGGCTTTAGTTGAGGGTACGCAGTATTTT; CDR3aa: CAMALVEGTQYF
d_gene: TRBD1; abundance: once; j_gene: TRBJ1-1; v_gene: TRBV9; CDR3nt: TGTGCCAGCAGCGACGGGACAGAGAACACTGAAGCTTTCTTT; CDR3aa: CASSDGTENTEAFF
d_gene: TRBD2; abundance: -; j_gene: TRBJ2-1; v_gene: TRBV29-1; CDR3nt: TGCAGCGTTGGACTAGCGGGAAGAAATGAGCAGTTCTTC; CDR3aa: CSVGLAGRNEQFF
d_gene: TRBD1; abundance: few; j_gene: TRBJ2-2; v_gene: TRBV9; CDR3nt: TGTGCCAGTCGGCTGGGACAGGAGAACACCGGGGAGCTGTTTTTT; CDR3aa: CASRLGQENTGELFF
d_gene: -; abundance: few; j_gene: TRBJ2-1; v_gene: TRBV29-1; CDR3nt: TGCATCCCTAGGGTAGGAAATGAGCAGTTCTTC; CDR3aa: CIPRVGNEQFF